This T cell receptor beta chain originates from a study of blood T cell dynamics during melanoma immunotherapy. Study-level points and caveats: It remained unknown if the driving T cell clones were melanoma-specific. At W3, later disease-control patients showed bifurcated PBMC repertoire changes, unlike progressors.

Time point reported: pre-treatment baseline. Sampling occurred pretreatment (T0) and at week 3 (W3), after cycle one of checkpoint blockade. Trimming cost V 4 bases and J 5 bases, with 15 bases left between them. Germline lookup yields CDR1 LNHNV and CDR2 YYDKDF (reference sequence). The CDR3 is 15 residues long. Data came from immunoSEQ multiplex PCR; TCRdb stores just in-frame clones and leaves some out. The table includes 15,000 to 20,000 clones, approximately 91% detected once. For this clone: The antigen is not known.

The chain joins TRBV15 to TRBJ2-1; D perhaps matches TRBD2 (6 bases). The TCR sequence derives from a human donor with melanoma. The material was blood, obtained from a patient treated with checkpoint blockade. CDR3 nucleotides: TGTGCCACCAGCACCTTCGGAGGGTCGAACAATGAGCAGTTCTTC. It translates to CATSTFGGSNNEQFF. The whole variable domain, filled in from reference TRBV15 and TRBJ2-1, reads DAMVIQNPRYQVTQFGKPVTLSCSQTLNHNVMYWYQQKSSQAPKLLFHYYDKDFNNEADTPDNFQSRRPNTSFCFLDIRSPGLGDTAMYLCATSTFGGSNNEQFFGPGTRLTVL.